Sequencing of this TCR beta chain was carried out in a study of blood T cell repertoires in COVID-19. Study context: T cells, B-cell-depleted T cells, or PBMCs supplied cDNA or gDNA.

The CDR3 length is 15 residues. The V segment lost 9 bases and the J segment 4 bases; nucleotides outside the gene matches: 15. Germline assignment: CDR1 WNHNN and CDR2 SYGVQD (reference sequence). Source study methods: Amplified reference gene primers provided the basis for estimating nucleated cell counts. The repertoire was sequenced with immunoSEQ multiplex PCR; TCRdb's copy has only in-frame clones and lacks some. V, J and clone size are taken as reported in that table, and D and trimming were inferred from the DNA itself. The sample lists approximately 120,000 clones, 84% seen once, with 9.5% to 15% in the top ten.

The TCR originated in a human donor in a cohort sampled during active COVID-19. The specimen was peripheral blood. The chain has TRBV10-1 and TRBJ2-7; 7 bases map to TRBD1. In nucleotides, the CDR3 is TGCGCCAGTGGGCCGACAGGGAGATTGACTTACGAGCAGTACTTC. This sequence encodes CASGPTGRLTYEQYF.